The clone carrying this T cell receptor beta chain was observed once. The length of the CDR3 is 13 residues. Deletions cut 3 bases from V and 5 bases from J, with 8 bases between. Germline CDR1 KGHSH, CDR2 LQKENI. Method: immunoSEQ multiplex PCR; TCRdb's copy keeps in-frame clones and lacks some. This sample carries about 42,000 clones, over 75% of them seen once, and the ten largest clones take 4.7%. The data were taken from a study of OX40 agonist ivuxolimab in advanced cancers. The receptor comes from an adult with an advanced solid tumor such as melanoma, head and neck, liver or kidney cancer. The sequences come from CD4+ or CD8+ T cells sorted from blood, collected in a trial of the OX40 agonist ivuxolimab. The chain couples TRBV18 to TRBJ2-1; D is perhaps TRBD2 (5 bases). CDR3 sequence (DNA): TGTGCCAGCTCACCTTCCGGGGACAATGAGCAGTTCTTC. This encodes CASSPSGDNEQFF.